The rows below give T cell receptor beta chains drawn from one sample of a study of cytomegalovirus exposure and HLA in healthy donors. Generated by immunoSEQ multiplex PCR, the TCRdb table keeps only in-frame clones and is missing some. The table shows around 150,000 clones, with around 84% occurring only once. Source material: PBMCs. These receptors originate from a boy younger than 10 in good health and CMV-seronegative. The CDR3 runs from the conserved cysteine through the conserved F or W.

J gene: TRBJ2-3; V gene: TRBV4-1; CDR3 protein: CASSQERGTSTDTQYF
J gene: TRBJ1-2; V gene: TRBV5-6; CDR3 protein: CASSLASRGRNYGYTF
J gene: TRBJ2-1; V gene: TRBV29-1; CDR3 protein: CSVVLTSEQFF
J gene: TRBJ2-7; V gene: TRBV6-5; CDR3 protein: CASKAGFLESYEQYF
J gene: TRBJ2-3; V gene: TRBV6-6; CDR3 protein: CASSLDSGRPTDTQYF
J gene: TRBJ2-1; V gene: TRBV2; CDR3 protein: CASSRPGDRNNEQFF
J gene: TRBJ1-1; V gene: TRBV19; CDR3 protein: CASSSYDRGGIDTEAFF
J gene: TRBJ2-2; V gene: TRBV7-2; CDR3 protein: CASSRGTSGSRSGELFF
J gene: TRBJ1-1; V gene: TRBV25-1; CDR3 protein: CASSGAGAFF
J gene: TRBJ2-7; V gene: TRBV6-5; CDR3 protein: CASARASGTYEQYF
J gene: TRBJ1-2; V gene: TRBV9; CDR3 protein: CASSPSWDRGNGYTF
J gene: TRBJ2-7; V gene: TRBV7-2; CDR3 protein: CASSLINRGSLLSYEQYF
J gene: TRBJ2-3; V gene: TRBV7-2; CDR3 protein: CASSFVSGEDTQYF
J gene: TRBJ1-2; V gene: TRBV29-1; CDR3 protein: CSHQRQGQVYGYTF
J gene: TRBJ2-1; V gene: TRBV29-1; CDR3 protein: CSGAGTGYNEQFF
J gene: TRBJ1-1; V gene: TRBV9; CDR3 protein: CASSVTWNTEAFF
J gene: TRBJ1-2; V gene: TRBV6-1; CDR3 protein: CALRIRDRAIYGYTF
J gene: TRBJ1-5; V gene: TRBV23-1; CDR3 protein: CASNGGWSNQPQHF
J gene: TRBJ1-1; V gene: TRBV7-9; CDR3 protein: CASSPLGTGGITEAFF
J gene: TRBJ2-3; V gene: TRBV9; CDR3 protein: CASSVGDRVGTDTQYF
J gene: TRBJ2-2; V gene: TRBV7-9; CDR3 protein: CASSPKAAGGNFLTGELFF
J gene: NA; V gene: TRBV6-5; CDR3 protein: CASSPGERGVYEQYF
J gene: TRBJ1-2; V gene: TRBV19; CDR3 protein: CASSIGTAYGYTF
J gene: TRBJ2-7; V gene: TRBV27; CDR3 protein: CASSPPRAGGRLEQYF
J gene: TRBJ1-4; V gene: TRBV7-9; CDR3 protein: CASRSTGPNEKLFF
J gene: TRBJ2-7; V gene: TRBV5-1; CDR3 protein: CASSLKFGYEQYF
J gene: TRBJ2-1; V gene: TRBV4-1; CDR3 protein: CASRSSGGGLEYEQFF
J gene: TRBJ1-1; V gene: TRBV5-4; CDR3 protein: CASSSMNTEAFF
J gene: TRBJ2-4; V gene: TRBV2; CDR3 protein: CASRGKTGIRDIQYF
J gene: TRBJ2-6; V gene: TRBV5-4; CDR3 protein: CASSLQRGGANVLTF
J gene: TRBJ2-7; V gene: TRBV7-3; CDR3 protein: CASSRRGPYEQYF
J gene: TRBJ2-7; V gene: TRBV5-1; CDR3 protein: CASSGQGTSGGYEQYF
J gene: TRBJ1-5; V gene: TRBV6-4; CDR3 protein: CASSALGDSNQPQHF
J gene: TRBJ2-3; V gene: TRBV7-7; CDR3 protein: CASSQSGRTDTQYF
J gene: TRBJ2-7; V gene: TRBV5-8; CDR3 protein: CASSPVRWEDTYEQYF
J gene: TRBJ2-7; V gene: TRBV7-8; CDR3 protein: CASSRGQVLYEQYF
J gene: TRBJ2-1; V gene: TRBV30; CDR3 protein: CAWSPRRTGRNEQFF
J gene: TRBJ1-5; V gene: TRBV19; CDR3 protein: CATTYRVGQPQHF
J gene: TRBJ2-5; V gene: TRBV5-1; CDR3 protein: CASSGGTAPQETQYF
J gene: TRBJ2-3; V gene: TRBV9; CDR3 protein: CASSASRLAGGRVTDTQYF
J gene: TRBJ2-3; V gene: TRBV4-1; CDR3 protein: CASSPNRLTDTQYF
J gene: TRBJ1-2; V gene: TRBV19; CDR3 protein: CASSIDRRYGYTF
J gene: TRBJ1-2; V gene: TRBV7-9; CDR3 protein: CSSSLAAGYTF
J gene: TRBJ2-7; V gene: TRBV29-1; CDR3 protein: CSVEVDPPKGAYEQYF
J gene: TRBJ2-5; V gene: TRBV19; CDR3 protein: CASSTRDKVEETQYF
J gene: TRBJ1-1; V gene: TRBV6-1; CDR3 protein: CASRANTEAFF
J gene: TRBJ2-3; V gene: TRBV6-4; CDR3 protein: CASSDLAGAGTDTQYF
J gene: TRBJ1-6; V gene: TRBV29-1; CDR3 protein: CSSRTGLSNSPLHF
J gene: TRBJ2-2; V gene: TRBV7-8; CDR3 protein: CASSSLRGRAGELFF
J gene: TRBJ2-3; V gene: TRBV5-1; CDR3 protein: CASSLQGATDTQYF
J gene: TRBJ2-1; V gene: TRBV19; CDR3 protein: CASSISLRAGRQFF
J gene: TRBJ2-7; V gene: TRBV7-9; CDR3 protein: CASSPWDRGTWEQYF
J gene: NA; V gene: TRBV7-2; CDR3 protein: CASSSSRLTGFTYEQYF